These 19 T cell receptor beta chains came from one sample sequenced in a study of blood T cell repertoires in COVID-19. Only in-frame clones appear in the TCRdb table, and some are missing; sequencing was by immunoSEQ multiplex PCR. The table lists 200,000 to 250,000 clones, roughly 87% of them singletons. Sequences were obtained from PBMCs or T cells enriched from blood (not recorded which). These receptor sequences come from a man under 40 who had recovered from COVID-19.

V and J are TRBV20-1 and TRBJ1-1, with D perhaps matching TRBD1 (5 bases). The CDR3 contains 10 residues. Trimming shortened V by 6 bases and J by 10 bases, and 12 bases separated the two germline ends. The germline gives CDR1 DFQATT, CDR2 SNEGSKA (reference sequence). Here the CDR3 reads CSAVREAAFF. The CDR3 coding sequence is TGCAGTGCGGTCAGGGAGGCAGCTTTCTTT.

J is TRBJ2-2 and V is TRBV4-2; D possibly corresponds to TRBD2 (5 bases). This CDR3 has 15 amino acids. V lost 4 bases to trimming and J lost 1 base, with 10 bases between them. Germline CDR1 is LGHNA and CDR2 is YNFKEQ. The CDR3 loop reads CASSLAAGNTGELFF. In DNA form, the CDR3 reads TGTGCCAGCAGCCTCGCGGCGGGGAACACCGGGGAGCTGTTTTTT.

This sequence joins TRBV10-1 and TRBJ1-1; D possibly corresponds to TRBD1 (5 bases). CDR1 is WNHNN, CDR2 SYGVQD, per germline (reference sequence). Trimming removed 4 bases at V and 3 bases at J, with 12 bases between. The CDR3 is made up of 14 amino acids. The CDR3 DNA reads TGCGCCAGCAGTGGGGAAGGGGTAGACACTGAAGCTTTCTTT. It yields the protein CASSGEGVDTEAFF.

This clone was picked up a small number of times. This chain joins TRBV11-2 and TRBJ2-2, with D maybe TRBD2 (6 bases). The CDR3 consists of 14 residues. Germline assignment: CDR1 SGHAT and CDR2 FQNNGV. The germline V and J ends were trimmed by 4 bases and 6 bases, with 12 bases remaining between them. CDR3: CASSSLRLAGELFF. In DNA, the CDR3 is TGTGCCAGCAGCTCCCTACGACTAGCCGGGGAGCTGTTTTTT.

The rearrangement links TRBV30 to TRBJ1-2; 7 bases are a match to TRBD1. V shed 4 bases, J shed 8 bases, and the junction held 4 bases outside the gene matches. CDR1 GTSNPN and CDR2 SVGIG come from the germline V gene (reference sequence). This CDR3 has 11 residues. CDR3 bases: TGTGCCTGGATGACAGGGAGAGGCTACACCTTC. Translating it yields CAWMTGRGYTF.

This chain joins TRBV6-2 or TRBV6-3 and TRBJ2-6; weak D call: TRBD2 (5 bases). CDR3 size: 18 residues. The germline CDR1 and CDR2 sequences are MNHEY and SVGEGT. With 6 bases removed from V and 0 bases from J, the gap between germline ends came to 18 bases. CDR3: CASSLRGYLSSGANVLTF. The CDR3 nucleotides are TGTGCCAGCAGCCTCCGGGGTTATTTGAGCTCTGGGGCCAACGTCCTGACTTTC.

This clone was detected a few times. CDR3 sequence: CASTYGTSGPEQFF. The DNA for the CDR3 is TGTGCCAGCACATATGGGACTAGCGGGCCTGAGCAGTTCTTC. J is TRBJ2-1 and V is TRBV6-5, with TRBD2 matching over 12 bases. This CDR3 spans 14 amino acids. Trimming took 7 bases from V and 9 from J; bases not matched to a gene: 7. Germline assignment: CDR1 MNHEY and CDR2 SVGAGI.

The J gene is TRBJ2-1, the V gene TRBV5-1; 10 bases agree with TRBD1. Trimming removed 0 bases from V and 10 bases from J; junction bases left unmatched: 7. CDR1 SGHRS and CDR2 YFSETQ come from the germline V gene. This CDR3 has 15 residues. The CDR3 here is CASSLGQGAVREQFF. The CDR3 bases are TGCGCCAGCAGCTTGGGACAGGGGGCAGTTAGGGAGCAGTTCTTC. Full variable domain (remainder filled in from reference TRBV5-1 and TRBJ2-1): KAGVTQTPRYLIKTRGQQVTLSCSPISGHRSVSWYQQTPGQGLQFLFEYFSETQRNKGNFPGRFSGRQFSNSRSEMNVSTLELGDSALYLCASSLGQGAVREQFFGPGTRLTVL.

The V call is TRBV7-6, the J call TRBJ1-6, with 7 bases matching TRBD1. Germline trimming cut 1 base from V and 5 bases from J; bases unmatched to any gene: 5. Germline V CDR1 and CDR2: SGHVS, FNYEAQ. This CDR3 comprises 16 residues. This CDR3 is CASSLEAQGNNSPLHF. CDR3 in DNA: TGTGCCAGCAGCTTAGAGGCACAGGGGAATAATTCACCCCTCCACTTT. The variable domain in full, completed from reference TRBV7-6 and TRBJ1-6, reads GAGVSQSPRYKVTKRGQDVALRCDPISGHVSLYWYRQALGQGPEFLTYFNYEAQQDKSGLPNDRFSAERPEGSISTLTIQRTEQRDSAMYRCASSLEAQGNNSPLHFGNGTRLTVT.

The V call is TRBV4-2, the J call TRBJ1-4, with D possibly being TRBD1 (6 bases). V gave up 1 base and J gave up 5 bases, with 11 bases separating them. Germline CDR1 reads LGHNA; CDR2 reads YNFKEQ. The CDR3 consists of 15 residues. For the CDR3, the DNA is TGTGCCAGCAGCCAAGTGCTAGGACAGAATGAAAAACTGTTTTTT. This codes for CASSQVLGQNEKLFF.

The chain links TRBV2 to TRBJ1-1, with a tentative D call TRBD1 (5 bases). The CDR3 extends over 13 amino acids. Germline CDR1 is SNHLY and CDR2 is FYNNEI. Between the trimmed V and J ends, which lost 6 bases and 2 bases, there was a span of 10 bases. The CDR3 bases are TGTGCCAGCAGGCTGGGGGGTAACACTGAAGCTTTCTTT. Its protein product is CASRLGGNTEAFF. Full variable domain (remainder filled in from reference TRBV2 and TRBJ1-1): EPEVTQTPSHQVTQMGQEVILRCVPISNHLYFYWYRQILGQKVEFLVSFYNNEISEKSEIFDDQFSVERPDGSNFTLKIRSTKLEDSAMYFCASRLGGNTEAFFGQGTRLTVV.

The chain is built from TRBV4-2 and TRBJ2-2, with 8 bases aligning to TRBD1. The CDR3 runs to 16 residues. With 3 bases clipped from V and 4 bases from J, the junction kept 7 bases outside the gene matches. Germline V gives CDR1 LGHNA, CDR2 YNFKEQ. Written as DNA, the CDR3 is TGTGCCAGCAGCCAGATCAGGACAGGGAGCACCGGGGAGCTGTTTTTT. Its protein is CASSQIRTGSTGELFF.

The chain combines TRBV4-2 with TRBJ2-1; the D gene is possibly TRBD2 (6 bases). Trimming stripped 1 base from V and 3 bases from J, with 16 bases between. The CDR3 has 17 amino acids. The V gene's germline CDR1 is LGHNA and CDR2 YNFKEQ. Here the CDR3 reads CASSQGTSSNLYNEQFF. The CDR3 DNA reads as TGTGCCAGCAGCCAAGGCACTAGCAGCAACCTCTACAATGAGCAGTTCTTC.

The chain is built from TRBV7-8 and TRBJ2-5; no clear D. The length of the CDR3 is 15 residues. The germline gives CDR1 SGHVS, CDR2 FQNEAQ. The germline V and J ends were trimmed by 4 bases and 2 bases, with 14 bases remaining between them. The CDR3 coding sequence is TGTGCCAGCAGCTCCCCCCCTGGCATGCAAGAGACCCAGTACTTC. It specifies CASSSPPGMQETQYF.

This CDR3 reads CASSLSGDYGYTF. The CDR3 DNA follows: TGTGCCAGCAGTTTATCCGGGGACTATGGCTACACCTTC. The rearrangement joins TRBV12-3 or TRBV12-4 to TRBJ1-2; D gene ambiguous. This CDR3 spans 13 amino acids. The V end lost 2 bases, the J end lost 3 bases, and 7 bases lay between the germline ends.

This chain joins TRBV7-2 and TRBJ2-3, with 11 positions matching TRBD1. This CDR3 is 15 amino acids long. Trimming cost V 7 bases and J 5 bases; bases outside gene matches: 8. Germline assignment: CDR1 SGHTA and CDR2 FQGNSA. CDR3: CASTRGTGGIDTQYF. The CDR3 bases are TGTGCCAGCACTCGAGGGACAGGGGGAATAGATACGCAGTATTTT.

This rearrangement joins TRBV27 to TRBJ2-3; the match to TRBD1 covers 7 bases. The CDR3 contains 12 residues. J was trimmed by 11 bases and V by 5 bases; bases with no gene match: 7. Germline lookup yields CDR1 MNHEY and CDR2 SMNVEV (reference sequence). The chain's CDR3 is CASSPGTVRQYF. Written as DNA, the CDR3 is TGTGCCAGCAGTCCCGGGACAGTCAGGCAGTATTTT.

The chain carries TRBV4-3 and TRBJ1-2; D is ambiguous. V was cut by 0 bases and J by 11 bases, with 7 bases left in between. CDR3 length equals 11 residues. Germline-derived CDR1 and CDR2 are LGHNA and YSLEER. The CDR3 sequence: CASSQEGSYTF. CDR3 bases: TGCGCCAGCAGCCAAGAGGGCAGTTACACCTTC.

This clone has a single count. The chain is built from TRBV7-2 and TRBJ2-7, with a tentative D call TRBD1 (6 bases). The CDR3 spans 13 residues. Deletions cut 3 bases from V and 3 bases from J, with 9 bases between. Looked up from germline, CDR1 is SGHTA and CDR2 is FQGNSA. CDR3 loop: CASSFDRLYEQYF. CDR3 DNA: TGTGCCAGCAGCTTCGACAGGCTCTACGAGCAGTACTTC.